This TCR beta chain appears in the sequencing data of a study of blood T cell repertoires in COVID-19. The authors' processing: Amplifying reference gene primers gave estimates of nucleated cell counts. TCRdb's table, derived via immunoSEQ multiplex PCR, lists solely in-frame clones and lacks some. V, J and clone size derive from that table, while D and trimming were established from the DNA sequence. Of 110,000 or so clones detected, roughly 85% appear once; the ten largest clones hold approximately 13%. Per germline, CDR1 SNHLY and CDR2 FYNNEI. J lost 5 bases, V lost 7 bases, and 10 bases had no gene match. The CDR3 is made up of 15 amino acids.

What was sequenced was peripheral blood. This chain connects TRBV2 to TRBJ1-5; the match to TRBD1 covers 8 bases. The TCR sequence derives from a human donor in a cohort sampled during active COVID-19. The CDR3 spells CASNPDRGGHQPQHF. CDR3 sequence (DNA): TGTGCCAGCAACCCAGACAGGGGAGGACATCAGCCCCAGCATTTT.